The source of this T cell receptor beta chain is a study of T cell responses to AZD1222 COVID-19 vaccine. Whole-study findings and limits: Spike-specific TCR breadth and depth were elevated following two AZD1222 doses. Vaccine-related CD4 TCRs covered spike, predominating at 160-218 and 743-854. Among AZD1222 vaccinees, only five to seven were seropositive at baseline. The donor group comprised mostly white British people and more females; the analysis possibly underestimated clonal diversity.

Clones were sequenced by immunoSEQ multiplex PCR, and TCRdb holds only the in-frame ones, with some missing. The sample records under 200,000 clones, around 94% being singletons. Worth noting for this clone: Its antigen is undetermined.

The CDR3 extends over 12 amino acids. The V end lost 10 bases, the J end lost 7 bases, and 17 bases lay between the germline ends. Per the germline V gene, CDR1 is SGHDT and CDR2 is YYEEEE. The V and J genes are TRBV5-6 and TRBJ1-1; D is undetermined. This specimen was peripheral blood, taken on day 0 of AZD1222 vaccination. The sequence derives from an adult in good health. The CDR3 region is CASTDISFEAFF. CDR3 coding DNA: TGTGCCTCCACCGACATTTCTTTTGAAGCTTTCTTT.